One T cell receptor beta chain is described in this entry. This clonotype was counted many times. The antigen it binds to is not known. Per-base quality was not reported, and no clone a single base away is much larger than it. This sample is drawn from a study of regulatory T cells in long-lasting Graves disease (dated by TCRdb to the early 2020s). Background on the whole study: Newly diagnosed Graves' disease patients had taken antithyroid drugs for less than 3 months. Persistent Graves' disease patients were compared with newly diagnosed Graves' disease patients by peripheral blood TCR sequencing and RNA sequencing. The study was registered as a clinical trial and conducted in China. A total of some 35 samples underwent TCR sequencing, from 13 patients with persistent Graves' disease and around 20 patients with newly diagnosed Graves' disease. Study-level results and caveats: Because the primary lesion, thyroid tissue, could not be accessed, the study looked at peripheral blood alone. TRBV28, TRBJ1-2 and TRBJ2-5 were preferentially used in persistent disease, while TRBV20-1 and TRBJ2-1 were favored in newly diagnosed disease. The authors acknowledged the small sample size as a limitation that may reduce accuracy. Sequencing and analysis were limited to the TCR beta chain. Patients with persistent disease shared more public clonotypes (around 2,500) than newly diagnosed patients did (966). Lower TCR Shannon entropy and fewer highly expanded clones were observed in persistent Graves' disease patients than in newly diagnosed patients, which suggested clonal expansion.

The library relied on multiplex PCR. Sequencer: Illumina HiSeq 4000. TCR beta libraries were built with iRepertoire HTBI primers and Arm-PCR amplification of CDR3 regions. Before sequencing, the PCR products underwent gel purification. The study's own analysis went as follows. Across samples, 60 to 75 TRBV and 13 to 15 TRBJ segments were identified and used for gene usage analysis of CDR3 amino acid clonotypes. COPE and FqMerger were used to merge the filtered high-quality paired reads into contigs. BLAST was used to align contigs to IMGT TRBV, TRBD and TRBJ reference genes, with CDR3 defined following IMGT. Any clonotype with a frequency above 0.1% was counted as a highly expanded clone. Repertoire diversity was measured by Shannon entropy, and V-J evenness by the Gini coefficient. A clonotype found in more than one individual was treated as public. TCRdb itself trimmed the public reads at Q25 with fastp, ran MiXCR and retained productive beta chains. Rows are unified per CDR3 protein, each entry keeping the most common DNA and genes. The authors' filters were not applied to this entry. The sample data list roughly 510,000 distinct CDR3 sequences, and about 16% of these were observed just once. Clones ranked in the top ten supply around 12% of the sample.

The time point label for this specimen denotes: newly diagnosed GD, antithyroid drugs for less than 3 months. For both TCR sequencing and RNA sequencing, RNA was extracted from PBMCs using TRIzol. The diagnosis of Graves' disease was made according to American Thyroid Association guidelines. Patients were recruited from an endocrinology department in Xi'an, China. From each patient, about 8.9 milliliters of peripheral blood was collected into an EDTA anticoagulant tube. PBMCs were isolated by Ficoll Paque Plus density gradient separation without further T cell sorting. RNA quality was checked with an Agilent 2100 Bioanalyzer and agarose gel, and concentration with a NanoDrop 2000. The CDR3 starts with the cysteine, ends with the phenylalanine, and has 13 residues. The entry retains the CDR3 DNA only, 39 bases that are in frame from base 1. V is cut by 1 base and J by 1 base, and the space between the germline ends is 2 bases.

These data are also associated with another study on T cells in Graves' hyperthyroidism and ophthalmopathy. Reported in the second study: Graves' hyperthyroidism was defined as stable when no progression to ophthalmopathy occurred over 18 months of follow-up. Hyperthyroidism patients were newly diagnosed, had a disease duration of under 2 months, and were aged 18 to 65 years. The study excluded patients with uncontrolled infections, other autoimmune diseases, pregnancy or lactation. Diagnoses were established on the basis of clinical symptoms, serum thyroxine and TRAb, thyroid ultrasound, and orbital computed tomography. A first-round RT-PCR of the TCR CDR3 used the HTBI primer set with the Qiagen OneStep RT-PCR kit. Most expanded thyroid clonotypes (frequency above 0.001) were also detected in blood, suggesting blood repertoires may reflect thyroid immune responses. Ophthalmopathy was separated from stable hyperthyroidism by a 13 V-J signature model, with just over 85% sensitivity and approximately 81% specificity obtained in cross-validation and 80%/75% obtained in testing. In validation, progression to ophthalmopathy was predicted by the model with roughly 69% sensitivity and nearly 75% specificity, a median of around 6.5 months before onset. TCR V-J signatures able to tell the groups apart were searched for in a discovery cohort of about a hundred patients, of whom more than 40 had Graves' ophthalmopathy and 57 had stable Graves' hyperthyroidism. Prospective prediction of ophthalmopathy was tested in an independent validation cohort consisting of some 18 hyperthyroidism patients and some 15 patients who later progressed to ophthalmopathy. The 75 to 100 discovery patients were divided at random into training and test sets in a 7:3 ratio. The study also compared thyroid tissue and blood T-cell repertoires from roughly 6 Graves' hyperthyroidism patients. After sampling, hyperthyroidism patients received methimazole starting at 30 mg daily, and ophthalmopathy patients received high-dose intravenous methylprednisolone. The libraries were constructed in a second round of multiplex PCR and then size-selected and purified. Paired-end sequencing of the libraries was performed with 100 bp reads on an Illumina HiSeq2000. SOAPnuke was used to process the raw data, with reads discarded if the reads contained adapters or uncalled bases, had a mean Phred below 15, or lacked an exact constant-primer or identifier match. COPE v1.2.5 was used to merge the high-quality paired reads, and each unique nucleotide sequence was defined as a clonotype. MiTCR v1.1 was used to align the clonotypes against IMGT TRBV, TRBD and TRBJ reference segments. Only V-J combinations with frequency above 0.0001, covering roughly 99% of repertoires, were analysed. A TCS score was defined as the ratio between F50 (clonal expansion) and ExV (chaos), using BLOSUM62-based TCRdist between CDR3 peptides within each V-J. Welch's t-statistics and random forest reduced approximately 520 V-J features to 10 to 15, which were used in a naive Bayes classifier (R e1071). Sample size was not statistically predetermined, and blinding of investigators to group allocation was not performed. TCR Vbeta CDR3 sequencing of around 130 peripheral blood samples (approximately 44 ophthalmopathy, about 75 hyperthyroidism and roughly 17 progressor patients) is reported in the paper.

The TCR originated in a man aged 18 to 30 with Graves disease. Donor details come from another sample of the same person, matched by shared clones. The sample was peripheral blood mononuclear cells (PBMCs), taken at new diagnosis, from a patient treated with antithyroid drugs. The sequence is built from TRBV12-3 or TRBV12-4 and TRBJ1-3; the D gene lacks a confident call. The nucleotide sequence is given as TGTGCCAGCAGTTTAGTGTCTGGAAACACCATATATTTT. The translation is CASSLVSGNTIYF.